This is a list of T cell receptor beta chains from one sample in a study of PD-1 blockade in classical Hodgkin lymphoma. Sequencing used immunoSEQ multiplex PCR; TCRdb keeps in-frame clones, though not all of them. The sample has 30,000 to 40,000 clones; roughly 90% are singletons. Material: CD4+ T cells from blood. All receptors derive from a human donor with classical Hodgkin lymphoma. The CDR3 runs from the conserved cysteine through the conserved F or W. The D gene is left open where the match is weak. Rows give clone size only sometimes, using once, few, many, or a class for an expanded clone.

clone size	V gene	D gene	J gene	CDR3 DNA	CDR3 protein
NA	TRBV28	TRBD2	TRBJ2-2	TGTGCCAGCACTAGCGGGGGTGCGAACACCGGGGAGCTGTTTTTT	CASTSGGANTGELFF
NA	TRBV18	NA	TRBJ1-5	TGTGCCAGCTCGGGTGACTACGGCAATCAGCCCCAGCATTTT	CASSGDYGNQPQHF
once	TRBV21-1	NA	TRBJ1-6	TGTGCCAGCAGCGGGACAGGGTTGGGGGCCCTCCACTTT	CASSGTGLGALHF
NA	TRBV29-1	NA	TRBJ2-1	TGCAGCCAAGGGGGGCAGGGCTACAATGAGCAGTTCTTC	CSQGGQGYNEQFF
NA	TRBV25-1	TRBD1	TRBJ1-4	TGTGCCAGCAGCCCGGGACAGAATATGAAAAGACTGTTTTTT	CASSPGQNMKRLFF
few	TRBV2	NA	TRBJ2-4	TGTGCCAGCAGGGGGCTAGCTGGGAACATTCAGTACTTC	CASRGLAGNIQYF
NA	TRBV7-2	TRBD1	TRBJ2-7	TGTGCCAGCAGCTTAGAAACAGGGGGCGGATACGAGCAGTACTTC	CASSLETGGGYEQYF
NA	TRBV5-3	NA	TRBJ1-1	TGTGCCAGAAGCTTGGCCGGGCAGAACACTGAAGCTTTCTTT	CARSLAGQNTEAFF
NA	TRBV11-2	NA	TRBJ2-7	TGTGCCAGCAGTCCACGCCCCCAGGGGGGGTACGAGCAGTACTTC	CASSPRPQGGYEQYF
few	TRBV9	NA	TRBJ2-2	TGTGCCAGCAGCCCTCGCGGGGGCCTGAACACCGGGGAGCTGTTTTTT	CASSPRGGLNTGELFF
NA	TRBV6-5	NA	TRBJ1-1	TGTGCCAGCAGCAAGCCAGGGTACGGGAACACTGAAGCTTTCTTT	CASSKPGYGNTEAFF
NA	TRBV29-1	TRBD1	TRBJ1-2	TGCAGCGTTGTTGCTTTTCCGGGACAGGGCGCCTATGGCTACACCTTC	CSVVAFPGQGAYGYTF
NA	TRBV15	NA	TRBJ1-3	TGTGCCACCAGCAGAGATCAGGGGTCCTCTGGAAACACCATATATTTT	CATSRDQGSSGNTIYF
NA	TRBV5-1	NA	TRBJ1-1	TGCGCCAGCAGCACCCTACAGGGTCGGAACACTGAAGCTTTCTTT	CASSTLQGRNTEAFF
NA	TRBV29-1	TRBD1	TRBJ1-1	TGCAGCGTAAAAAGACAGGGTCTACCTGAAGCTTTCTTT	CSVKRQGLPEAFF
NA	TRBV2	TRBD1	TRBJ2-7	TGTGCCAGCAGTAGGACCGGGACAGCAACCTACGAGCAGTACTTC	CASSRTGTATYEQYF
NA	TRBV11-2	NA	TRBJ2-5	TGTGCCAGCAGCTTAGGTGGCGTAGAGACCCAGTACTTC	CASSLGGVETQYF
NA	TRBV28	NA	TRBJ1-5	TGTGCCACCCACGACCCGGCGCGGAATCAGCCCCAGCATTTT	CATHDPARNQPQHF
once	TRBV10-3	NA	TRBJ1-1	TGTGCCATCAGTTCCCCTTTGGGGGGGCTTTCCGGTGATGGTGAAGCTTTCTTT	CAISSPLGGLSGDGEAFF
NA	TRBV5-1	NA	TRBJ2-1	TGCGCCAGCAGCTTGGTGGCGGGAACGTACAATGAGCAGTTCTTC	CASSLVAGTYNEQFF
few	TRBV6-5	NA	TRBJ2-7	TGTGCCAGCAGTTACACGCCAGCCCAACCCTACGAGCAGTACTTC	CASSYTPAQPYEQYF
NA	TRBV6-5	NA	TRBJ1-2	TGTGCCAGCAGCCTACCGGGGACGACCGCTGGCTACACCTTC	CASSLPGTTAGYTF
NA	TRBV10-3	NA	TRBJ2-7	TGTGCCAACGCCGGGTTCCCCTACGAGCAGTACTTC	CANAGFPYEQYF
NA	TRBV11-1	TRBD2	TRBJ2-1	TGTGCCAGCAGCTTAGTAGCGGGGGGGCCACATGAGCAGTTCTTC	CASSLVAGGPHEQFF
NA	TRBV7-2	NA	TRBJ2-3	TGTGCCAGCAGCCTCCCCACGGGGACTGGAGGGGATACGCAGTATTTT	CASSLPTGTGGDTQYF
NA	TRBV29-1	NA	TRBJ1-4	TGCAGCGGGGGCTTCGGGGAAAAACTGTTTTTT	CSGGFGEKLFF
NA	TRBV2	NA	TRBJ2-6	TGTGCCAGCAATCCTGGGGCCAACGTCCTGACTTTC	CASNPGANVLTF
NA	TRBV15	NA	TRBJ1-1	TGTGCCACCAGCAGGGATCCCGGTCCAGGGACCGAAGCTTTCTTT	CATSRDPGPGTEAFF
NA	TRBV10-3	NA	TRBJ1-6	TGTGCCATCAGTGAGTCGGGAGATAATTCACCCCTCCACTTT	CAISESGDNSPLHF
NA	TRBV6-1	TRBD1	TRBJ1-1	TGTGCCAGCAGTGTGGGACAGGGGGTTTTCTCTGAAGCTTTCTTT	CASSVGQGVFSEAFF
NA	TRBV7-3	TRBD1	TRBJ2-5	TGTGCCAGCAGCCCTCGAGGGGGGACAGGGCGAGAGACCCAGTACTTC	CASSPRGGTGRETQYF
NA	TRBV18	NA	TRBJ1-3	TGTGCCAGCTCACGGGGGGACCCTGGAAACACCATATATTTT	CASSRGDPGNTIYF
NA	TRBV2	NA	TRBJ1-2	TGTGCCAGCAGTGAAATTGGGCATGGCCTAGTCTCGAACTATGGCTACACCTTC	CASSEIGHGLVSNYGYTF
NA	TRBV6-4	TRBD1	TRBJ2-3	TGTGCCAGCAGGGCGGACAGGGGCACAGATACGCAGTATTTT	CASRADRGTDTQYF
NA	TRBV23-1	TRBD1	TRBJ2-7	TGCGCCAGCAGTCAACCCAACAGGGGCCGACCTCCTTACGAGCAGTACTTC	CASSQPNRGRPPYEQYF
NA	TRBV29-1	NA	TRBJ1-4	TGCAGCGTTGAGGGTAATGAAAAACTGTTTTTT	CSVEGNEKLFF
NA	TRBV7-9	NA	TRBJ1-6	TGTGCCAGCAGCCTCCTAGGGGAGAATTGGAGTTCACCCCTCCACTTT	CASSLLGENWSSPLHF
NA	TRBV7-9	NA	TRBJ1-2	TGTGCCAGCAACCTGGGGGGGACTAGAGGCTACACCTTC	CASNLGGTRGYTF
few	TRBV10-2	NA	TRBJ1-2	TGCGCCAGCAGTGAGACCCGGGTTTTCAACTATGGCTACACCTTC	CASSETRVFNYGYTF
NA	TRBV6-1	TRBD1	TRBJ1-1	TGTGCCAGCAGTGAAATTGACAGGGGGGCTGGTAACACTGAAGCTTTCTTT	CASSEIDRGAGNTEAFF
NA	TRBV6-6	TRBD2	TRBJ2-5	TGTGCCATCGGGGGTAGCGGGAGGGTCCAAGAGACCCAGTACTTC	CAIGGSGRVQETQYF
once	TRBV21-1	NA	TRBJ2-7	TGTGCCGCGGGGGACAGGGGTTCCTACGAGCAGTACTTC	CAAGDRGSYEQYF
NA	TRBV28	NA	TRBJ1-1	TGTGCCAGCAGCCCTGACTGGGCAGCTTTCTTT	CASSPDWAAFF
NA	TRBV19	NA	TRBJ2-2	TGTGCCAGTAGTATCACGCAGGGCGGGACCGGGGAGCTGTTTTTT	CASSITQGGTGELFF
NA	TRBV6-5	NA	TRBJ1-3	TGTGTCAGCAGTTCCACCCCCGCAGGGCGGGGAAACACCATATATTTT	CVSSSTPAGRGNTIYF
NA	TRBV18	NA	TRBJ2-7	TGTGCCAGCTCACCGGGAGGACAATCCACGCGGGAGCAGTACTTC	CASSPGGQSTREQYF
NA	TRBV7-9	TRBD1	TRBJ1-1	TGTGCCAGCAGCCGGGACAGGGCGAACACTGAAGCTTTCTTT	CASSRDRANTEAFF
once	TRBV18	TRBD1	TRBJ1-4	TGTGCCAGCTCACCAATTCGGACAGGGATGGGAAAACTGTTTTTT	CASSPIRTGMGKLFF
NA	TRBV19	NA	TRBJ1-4	TGTGCCAGTAGGGGGACGGCAACTAATGAAAAACTGTTTTTT	CASRGTATNEKLFF
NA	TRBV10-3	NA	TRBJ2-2	TGTGCCGCTAAGGGGACGGGGGGCTTCGACACCGGGGAGCTGTTTTTT	CAAKGTGGFDTGELFF
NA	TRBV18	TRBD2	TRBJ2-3	TGTGCCAGCTCACCACCGGTAGCGGGGGGGATTACAGATACGCAGTATTTT	CASSPPVAGGITDTQYF
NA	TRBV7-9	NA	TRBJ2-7	TGTGCCAGCAGCTCCCGGGAATACGAGCAGTACTTC	CASSSREYEQYF
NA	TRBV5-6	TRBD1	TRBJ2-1	TGTGCCAGCAGCTTAAGGACAGGGGGCGCCTACAATGAGCAGTTCTTC	CASSLRTGGAYNEQFF
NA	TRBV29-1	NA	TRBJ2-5	TGCAGAACTTCCATCGGGGAGACCCAGTACTTC	CRTSIGETQYF
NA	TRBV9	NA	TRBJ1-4	TGTGCCAGCAGTTCGGAGGAGGGACGAGGTGAAAAACTGTTTTTT	CASSSEEGRGEKLFF
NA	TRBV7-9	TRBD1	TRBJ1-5	TGTGCCAGCAGCTTCCACCCTGGACAGGGGAATCAGCCCCAGCATTTT	CASSFHPGQGNQPQHF
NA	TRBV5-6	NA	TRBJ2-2	TGTGCCAGCAGCTTGGTGTCCGGACAAGACACCGGGGAGCTGTTTTTT	CASSLVSGQDTGELFF
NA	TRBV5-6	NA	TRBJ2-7	TGTGCCAGCAGCCACTCCTACGGGCAGTACTTC	CASSHSYGQYF